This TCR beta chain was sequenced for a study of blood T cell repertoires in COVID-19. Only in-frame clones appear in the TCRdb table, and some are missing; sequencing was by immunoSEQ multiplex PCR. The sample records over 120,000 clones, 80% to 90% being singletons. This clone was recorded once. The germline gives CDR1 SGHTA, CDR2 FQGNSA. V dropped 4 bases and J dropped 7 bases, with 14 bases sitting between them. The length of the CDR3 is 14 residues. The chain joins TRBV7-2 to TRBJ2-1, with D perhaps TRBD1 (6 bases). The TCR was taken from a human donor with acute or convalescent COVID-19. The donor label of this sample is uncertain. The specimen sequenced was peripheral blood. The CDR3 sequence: CASSSRGGQNEQFF. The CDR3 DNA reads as TGTGCCAGCAGCTCCAGGGGTGGGCAAAATGAGCAGTTCTTC.